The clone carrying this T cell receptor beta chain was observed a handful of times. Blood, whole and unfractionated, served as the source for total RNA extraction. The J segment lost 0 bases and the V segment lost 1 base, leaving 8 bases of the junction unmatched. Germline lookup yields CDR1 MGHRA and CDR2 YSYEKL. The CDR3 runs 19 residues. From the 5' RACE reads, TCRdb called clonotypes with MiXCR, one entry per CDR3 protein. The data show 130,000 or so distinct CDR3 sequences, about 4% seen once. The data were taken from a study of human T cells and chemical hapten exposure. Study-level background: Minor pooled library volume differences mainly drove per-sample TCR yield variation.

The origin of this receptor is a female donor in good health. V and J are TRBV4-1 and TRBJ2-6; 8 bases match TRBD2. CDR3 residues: CASSQAAGGLSSGANVLTF. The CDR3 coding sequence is TGCGCCAGCAGCCAAGCTGCGGGGGGCCTGAGCTCTGGGGCCAACGTCCTGACTTTC.